Below, one T cell receptor (beta chain) is given with its context. Its antigen is not identified. This entry comes from a study of T cells expressing NK-cell markers. On the study more broadly: CD3+CD56+NKG2C+, CD3+CD56+NKG2C- and CD3+CD56-NKG2C+ T cells, once sorted, supplied the TCR beta repertoires. Among eight sequenced donors, seven carried HCMV seropositivity while one was seronegative.

Germline values: CDR1 KGHSH, CDR2 LQKENI. This CDR3 contains 17 residues. TCRdb re-called the 5' RACE reads and shows each CDR3 protein once, DNA omitted. The ten top clones account for around a sixth, within a sample of some 110,000 distinct CDR3 sequences. Study-level points and caveats: In a handful of donors, dominant clonotypes made up about 25-65% of CD3+CD56-NKG2C+ cells.

The sequence was collected from a woman aged 18 to 75 in good health. Sequencing input: blood T cells: a sorted CD56 or NKG2C T cell subset, CD4+ or CD8+ T cells, or bulk PBMC T cells (not recorded which). The chain combines TRBV18 with TRBJ1-6; TCRdb returns TRBD1, unconfirmable since there is no DNA. CDR3 amino acids: CASSPDAPGSYNSPLHF.